This TCR beta chain stems from a study of shared clonotypes between healthy human individuals. Study findings and constraints: Specimens sampled were limited to blood, with tissue repertoires likely differing.

The method was immunoSEQ multiplex PCR; TCRdb's version includes in-frame clones alone and lacks a portion of them. Of some 120,000 clones detected, around 68% appear once; the ten largest clones hold roughly a quarter. With regard to this clone: The antigen remains undetermined.

All donors were healthy HIV-negative adults lacking recent acute infections or vaccinations. CD8 memory fractions consisted of CD45RO+ and CCR7-negative CD45RA+ TemRA cells together. The sample was memory CD8+ T cells sorted from blood. Subset of the sample: CD45RO+ cells pooled with CCR7-negative TemRA cells. The TCR originated in a woman aged 25 to 45 in good health.

The CDR3, as DNA: TGTGCCAGCAGTGGGGACAGGGGGTACAACTCCTACGAGCAGTACTTC. It translates to CASSGDRGYNSYEQYF. V is TRBV11-2 and J is TRBJ2-7, with 11 bases identical to TRBD1. Per germline, CDR1 SGHAT and CDR2 FQNNGV. The V segment lost 6 bases and the J segment 0 bases; nucleotides outside the gene matches: 7. The CDR3 totals 16 residues.